This note documents a single T cell receptor (beta chain) sequence. Its antigen is undetermined. This sample was included in a study of lymphopenia after photon versus proton radiotherapy. Assay: immunoSEQ multiplex PCR; the TCRdb copy retains only in-frame clones and omits some. This table has more than 30,000 clones, 75% to 90% appearing once. Study-wide findings and caveats: Post-nadir diversity loss with photons came from oligoclonal expansion, particularly CD8+ Temra cells. Under photons, naive T cells and diversity fell while effector/memory populations rose. Better survival with proton therapy was suggested as possible, not demonstrated. Post-nadir TCR diversity decline inversely tracked overall survival among those who died.

This CDR3 is 15 amino acids long. The V gene lost 0 bases and the J gene lost 6 bases, with 12 bases spanning the gap. Germline V gives CDR1 LNHDA, CDR2 SQIVND (reference sequence). This TCR was sampled from a woman in her seventies with pancreatic cancer. Some clones in this sample may be carry-over from other donors' samples. Material: peripheral blood, obtained from a patient treated with proton-based radiotherapy. This chain uses TRBV19 with TRBJ2-1; D is ambiguous. CDR3 sequence (DNA): TGTGCCAGTAGTATAGAGTCACAGTCAAGCAATGAGCAGTTCTTC. Protein: CASSIESQSSNEQFF.